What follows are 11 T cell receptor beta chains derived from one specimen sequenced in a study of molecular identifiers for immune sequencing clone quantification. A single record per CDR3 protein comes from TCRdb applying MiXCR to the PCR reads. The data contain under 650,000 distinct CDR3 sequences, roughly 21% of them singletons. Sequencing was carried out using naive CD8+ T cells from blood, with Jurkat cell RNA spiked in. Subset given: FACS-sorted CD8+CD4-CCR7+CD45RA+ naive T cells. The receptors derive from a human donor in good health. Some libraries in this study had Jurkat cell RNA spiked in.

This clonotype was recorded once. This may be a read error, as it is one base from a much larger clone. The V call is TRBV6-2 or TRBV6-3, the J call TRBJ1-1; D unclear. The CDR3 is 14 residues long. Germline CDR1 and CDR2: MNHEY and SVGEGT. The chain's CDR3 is CASNYVGLNTEAFF. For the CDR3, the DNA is TGTGCCAGCAATTACGTGGGATTGAACACTGAAGCTTTCTTT.

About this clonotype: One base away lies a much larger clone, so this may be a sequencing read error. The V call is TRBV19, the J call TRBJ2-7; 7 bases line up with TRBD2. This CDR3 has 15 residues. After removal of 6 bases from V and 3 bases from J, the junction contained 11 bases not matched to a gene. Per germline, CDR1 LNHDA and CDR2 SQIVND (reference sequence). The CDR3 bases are TGTGCCAGTAGCGCGGGGAGGGGTGGAGACTACGAGCAGTACTTC. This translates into CASSAGRGGDYEQYF.

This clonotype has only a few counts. CDR3 in DNA: TGTGCCAGCGGATACCCTGTATTCTACGAGCAGTACTTC. This translates into CASGYPVFYEQYF. The chain recombines TRBV27 with TRBJ2-7; D remains ambiguous. Germline loops: CDR1 MNHEY, CDR2 SMNVEV (reference sequence). CDR3 length: 13 amino acids. Trimming removed 8 bases from V and 3 bases from J, with 14 bases in between.

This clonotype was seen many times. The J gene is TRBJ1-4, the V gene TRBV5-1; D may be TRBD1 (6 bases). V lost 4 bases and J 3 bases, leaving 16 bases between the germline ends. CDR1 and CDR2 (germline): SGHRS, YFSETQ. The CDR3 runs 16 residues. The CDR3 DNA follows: TGCGCCAGCAGCGATCAGGGGATGATGTCTAATGAAAAACTGTTTTTT. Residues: CASSDQGMMSNEKLFF.

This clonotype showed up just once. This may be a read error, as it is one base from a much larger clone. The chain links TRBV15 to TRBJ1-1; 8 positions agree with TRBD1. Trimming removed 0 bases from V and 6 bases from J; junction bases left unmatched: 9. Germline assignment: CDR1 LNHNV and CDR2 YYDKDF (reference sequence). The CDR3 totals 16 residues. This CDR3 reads CATSRDSRTGYAEAFF. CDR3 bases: TGTGCCACCAGCAGAGATTCGAGGACAGGGTACGCTGAAGCTTTCTTT.

CDR3 in amino acids: CASSVEGDSPNEKLFF. CDR3 coding DNA: TGTGCCAGCAGCGTAGAGGGGGACAGCCCTAATGAAAAACTGTTTTTT. The genes are TRBV9 and TRBJ1-4, with 7 bases lining up with TRBD1. J lost 3 bases, V lost 0 bases, and 5 bases had no gene match. The CDR3 covers 16 residues. Germline CDR1 and CDR2: SGDLS and YYNGEE.

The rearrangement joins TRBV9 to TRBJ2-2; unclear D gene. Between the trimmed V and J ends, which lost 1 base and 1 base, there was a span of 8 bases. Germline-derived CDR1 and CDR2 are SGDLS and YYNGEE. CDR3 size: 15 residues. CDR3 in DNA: TGTGCCAGCAGCGTATTGGCGGAGAACACCGGGGAGCTGTTTTTT. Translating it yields CASSVLAENTGELFF.

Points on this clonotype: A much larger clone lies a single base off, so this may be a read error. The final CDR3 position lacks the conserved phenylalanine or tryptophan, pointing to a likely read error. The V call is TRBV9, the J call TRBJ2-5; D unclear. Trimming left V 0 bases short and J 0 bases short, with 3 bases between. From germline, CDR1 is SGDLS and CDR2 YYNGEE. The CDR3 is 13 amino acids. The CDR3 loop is CASSVANQETQYL. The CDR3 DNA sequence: TGTGCCAGCAGCGTAGCTAACCAAGAGACCCAGTACCTC.

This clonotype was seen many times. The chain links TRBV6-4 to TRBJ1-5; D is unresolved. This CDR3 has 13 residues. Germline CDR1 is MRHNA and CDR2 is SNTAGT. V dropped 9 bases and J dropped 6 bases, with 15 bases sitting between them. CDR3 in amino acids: CASPSRGVQPQHF. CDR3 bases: TGTGCCAGTCCCTCCCGGGGAGTTCAGCCCCAGCATTTT.

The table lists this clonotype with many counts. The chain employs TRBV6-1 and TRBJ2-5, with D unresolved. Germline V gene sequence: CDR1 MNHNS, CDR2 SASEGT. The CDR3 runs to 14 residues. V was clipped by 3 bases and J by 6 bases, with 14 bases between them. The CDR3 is CASSDGPNGKTQYF. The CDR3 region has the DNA TGTGCCAGCAGTGATGGGCCAAACGGAAAGACCCAGTACTTC.

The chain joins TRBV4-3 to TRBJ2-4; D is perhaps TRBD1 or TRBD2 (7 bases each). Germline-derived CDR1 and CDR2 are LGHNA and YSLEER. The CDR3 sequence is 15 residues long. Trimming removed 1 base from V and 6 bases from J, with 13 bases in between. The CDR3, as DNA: TGCGCCAGCAGCCAAGGGCAGGGGGGGTTAAACATTCAGTACTTC. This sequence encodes CASSQGQGGLNIQYF.